A single sample is the source of the 4 T cell receptor beta chains below, sequenced in a study of cytomegalovirus exposure and HLA in healthy donors. The PCR had 60 Vbeta and 13 Jbeta primers. Profiled with immunoSEQ multiplex PCR; TCRdb holds only in-frame clones, not every one. The sample lists about 160,000 clones; around four fifths were seen once. Sequences were obtained from PBMCs. These receptor sequences come from a woman under 30 in good health and CMV-seronegative.

This chain joins TRBV19 and TRBJ2-1, with 8 bases that match TRBD2. J was trimmed by 3 bases and V by 5 bases; bases with no gene match: 9. The CDR3 has 16 amino acids. The germline CDR1 and CDR2 sequences are LNHDA and SQIVND (reference sequence). The CDR3 nucleotides are TGTGCCAGTAGTCCCTCTTTTAGCGGGGTCTACAATGAGCAGTTCTTC. This gives the protein CASSPSFSGVYNEQFF.

V gene TRBV7-3 combines with J gene TRBJ2-2; the match to TRBD1 covers 7 bases. This CDR3 is built from 15 residues. V dropped 5 bases and J dropped 3; count of bases not matched to a gene: 6. The germline V gene has CDR1 SGHTA and CDR2 FQGTGA. The CDR3 reads CASSHRGGYTGELFF. CDR3 DNA: TGTGCCAGCAGCCACAGGGGTGGTTACACCGGGGAGCTGTTTTTT.

This clone appeared a single time. The chain uses TRBV9 and TRBJ2-1; unclear D gene. The germline V and J ends were trimmed by 0 bases and 2 bases, with 9 bases remaining between them. CDR1 and CDR2 (germline): SGDLS, YYNGEE. The CDR3 is 15 amino acids. The CDR3 DNA follows: TGTGCCAGCAGCGTAGGAGCGATTGCCTACAATGAGCAGTTCTTC. Amino acids: CASSVGAIAYNEQFF.

The count of this clone is one. The chain couples TRBV21-1 to TRBJ2-7; no check of the table's D call, TRBD2, against the DNA was made. TRBV21-1 is designated a pseudogene. CDR3 length: 15 residues. The DNA of the CDR3 is TGTGCCAGCAGAAAAGGGGGGGGCAAGCTCTACGAGCAGTACTTC. This codes for CASRKGGGKLYEQYF.